This T cell receptor (beta chain) appears in the sequencing data of a study of T cell responses to AZD1222 COVID-19 vaccine. The CDR3 extends over 16 amino acids. CDR1 and CDR2 from the germline V gene are SGHAT and FQDESV (reference sequence). V lost 3 bases to trimming and J lost 3 bases, with 18 bases between them. Notes on the study in general: Every sample of the repertoires postdated the peak T cell response. Females made up more of the donors, who were largely white British, and clonal diversity may have come out too low.

Sequencing was performed with immunoSEQ multiplex PCR; in TCRdb, only in-frame clones are kept and a portion is missing. The table includes 100,000 to 150,000 clones, about 90% detected once. Concerning this clone itself: Its antigen is currently unknown.

The origin of this receptor is an adult in good health. The material was peripheral blood, obtained on day 0 of AZD1222 vaccination. This chain uses TRBV11-1 with TRBJ2-7; D ambiguous. CDR3 protein: CASSLAPSSRFYEQYF. The CDR3 nucleotides read TGTGCCAGCAGCTTGGCCCCGTCATCTCGGTTCTACGAGCAGTACTTC.